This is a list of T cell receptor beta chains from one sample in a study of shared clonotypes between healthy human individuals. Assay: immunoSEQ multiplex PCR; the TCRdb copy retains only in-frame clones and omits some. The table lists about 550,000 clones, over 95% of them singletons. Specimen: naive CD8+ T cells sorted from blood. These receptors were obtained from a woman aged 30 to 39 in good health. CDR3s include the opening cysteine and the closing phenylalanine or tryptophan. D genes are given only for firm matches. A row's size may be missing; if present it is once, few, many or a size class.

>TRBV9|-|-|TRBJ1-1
CASTHTGMRTEAFF
TGTGCCAGCACCCATACGGGGATGAGGACTGAAGCTTTCTTT
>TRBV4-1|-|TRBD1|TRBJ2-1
CASSQGTAAYNEQFF
TGCGCCAGCAGCCAGGGGACAGCGGCCTACAATGAGCAGTTCTTC
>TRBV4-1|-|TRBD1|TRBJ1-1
CASSQPGTGVTEAFF
TGCGCCAGCAGCCAACCCGGGACAGGGGTGACTGAAGCTTTCTTT
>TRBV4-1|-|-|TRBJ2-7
CASSLPGGSYEQYF
TGCGCCAGCAGCCTGCCCGGGGGCAGCTACGAGCAGTACTTC
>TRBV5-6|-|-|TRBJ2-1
CASSFSIGGGYNEQFF
TGTGCCAGCAGCTTTTCCATAGGCGGCGGGTACAATGAGCAGTTCTTC
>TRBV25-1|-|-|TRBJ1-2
CASSERDGYTF
TGTGCCAGCAGTGAGAGGGATGGCTACACCTTC
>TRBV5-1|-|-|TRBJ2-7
CASSLELAYEQYF
TGCGCCAGCAGCTTGGAACTAGCCTACGAGCAGTACTTC
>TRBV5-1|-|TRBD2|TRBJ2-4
CASSATSGIAVIQYF
TGCGCCAGCAGCGCGACTAGCGGGATAGCCGTCATTCAGTACTTC
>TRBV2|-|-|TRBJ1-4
CASSEAGSYPEKLFF
TGTGCCAGCAGTGAAGCGGGGTCCTATCCCGAAAAACTGTTTTTT
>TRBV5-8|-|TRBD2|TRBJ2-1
CASSSGLGIFF
TGTGCCAGCAGCTCCGGACTAGGCATTTTCTTC
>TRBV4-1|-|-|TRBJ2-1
CASSQVYGRSYNEQFF
TGCGCCAGCAGCCAAGTCTACGGGAGATCCTACAATGAGCAGTTCTTC
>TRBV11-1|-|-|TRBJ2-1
CASSDAEYSYNEQFF
TGTGCCAGCAGCGACGCGGAGTACTCCTACAATGAGCAGTTCTTC
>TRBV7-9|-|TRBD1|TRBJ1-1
CASSSRDRDTEAFF
TGTGCCAGCAGCTCCCGGGACAGGGACACTGAAGCTTTCTTT
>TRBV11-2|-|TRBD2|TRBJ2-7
CASSRTSSFYEQYF
TGTGCCAGCAGCCGGACTAGCTCTTTCTACGAGCAGTACTTC
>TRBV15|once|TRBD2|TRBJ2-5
CATSRERLAGGETQYF
TGTGCCACCAGCAGAGAGCGACTAGCGGGAGGGGAGACCCAGTACTTC
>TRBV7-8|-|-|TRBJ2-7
CASSLVAGRTLSYEQYF
TGTGCCAGCAGCTTAGTGGCGGGACGGACTCTCTCCTACGAGCAGTACTTC
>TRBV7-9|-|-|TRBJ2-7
CASSLGYRSYEQYF
TGTGCCAGCAGCTTAGGTTATCGCTCCTACGAGCAGTACTTC
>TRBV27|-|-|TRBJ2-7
CASSFIGSSYEQYF
TGTGCCAGCAGTTTTATCGGCAGCTCCTACGAGCAGTACTTC
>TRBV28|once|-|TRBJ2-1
CASSLSRLGEQFF
TGTGCCAGCAGTTTAAGCAGATTGGGTGAGCAGTTCTTC
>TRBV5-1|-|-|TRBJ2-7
CASRDYDGTQYF
TGCGCCAGCAGAGATTACGACGGGACGCAGTACTTC
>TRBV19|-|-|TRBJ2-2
CASSGFTGELFF
TGTGCCTCATCGGGTTTCACCGGGGAGCTGTTTTTT
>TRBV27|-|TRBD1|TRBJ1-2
CASSTTLQGAEGYTF
TGTGCCAGCAGTACCACCCTTCAGGGGGCGGAGGGCTACACCTTC
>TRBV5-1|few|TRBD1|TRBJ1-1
CASSMEQGMEAFF
TGCGCCAGCAGCATGGAACAGGGGATGGAAGCTTTCTTT
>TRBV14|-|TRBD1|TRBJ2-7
CASSQSGTVSYEQYF
TGTGCCAGCAGCCAATCCGGGACAGTCTCCTACGAGCAGTACTTC
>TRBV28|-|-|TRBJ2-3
CASSAPGWDLARTDTQYF
TGTGCCAGCAGTGCCCCCGGTTGGGACCTCGCGCGCACAGATACGCAGTATTTT
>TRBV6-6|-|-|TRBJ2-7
CASRDRDKSPYEQYF
TGTGCCAGCAGGGACCGGGACAAAAGTCCCTACGAGCAGTACTTC
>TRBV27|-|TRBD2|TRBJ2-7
CASSPWTSGGYEQYF
TGTGCCAGCAGTCCATGGACTAGCGGGGGTTACGAGCAGTACTTC
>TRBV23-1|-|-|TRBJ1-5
CASSLKAGREAISNQPQHF
TGCGCCAGCAGCCTAAAAGCCGGGAGAGAGGCAATTAGCAATCAGCCCCAGCATTTT
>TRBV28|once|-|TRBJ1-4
CASSPHWEWQVGEKLFF
TGTGCCAGCAGTCCCCACTGGGAATGGCAGGTGGGGGAAAAACTGTTTTTT
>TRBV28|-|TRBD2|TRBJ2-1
CASSLTTSGVASNEQFF
TGTGCCAGCAGTTTAACGACTAGCGGGGTTGCGTCCAATGAGCAGTTCTTC
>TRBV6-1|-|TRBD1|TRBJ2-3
CASSEEGGTGGPYTDTQYF
TGTGCCAGCAGTGAAGAGGGGGGGACAGGGGGACCATACACAGATACGCAGTATTTT
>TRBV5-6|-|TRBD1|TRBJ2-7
CASSLREGAEQYF
TGTGCCAGCAGCTTGCGTGAGGGGGCAGAGCAGTACTTC
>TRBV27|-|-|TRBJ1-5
CASSLRNSNQPQHF
TGTGCCAGCAGTTTAAGGAATAGCAATCAGCCCCAGCATTTT
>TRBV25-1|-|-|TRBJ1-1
CASSDVNRELSEAFF
TGTGCCAGCAGTGACGTCAACAGGGAACTCTCTGAAGCTTTCTTT
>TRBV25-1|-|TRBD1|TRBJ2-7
CASSELRDRGHEQYF
TGTGCCAGCAGTGAATTGAGGGACAGGGGACACGAGCAGTACTTC
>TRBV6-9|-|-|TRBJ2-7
CAGLTAHYEQYF
TGTGCCGGCCTGACAGCGCACTACGAGCAGTACTTC
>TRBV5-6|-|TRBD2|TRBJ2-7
CASSSGGLAVYEQYF
TGTGCCAGCAGCTCAGGGGGACTAGCAGTCTACGAGCAGTACTTC
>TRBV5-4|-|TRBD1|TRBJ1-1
CASSLAGRTGREAFF
TGTGCCAGCAGCTTAGCGGGCCGGACAGGGAGGGAAGCTTTCTTT
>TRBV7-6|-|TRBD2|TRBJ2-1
CASSSRTRFLF
TGTGCCAGCAGCTCGAGGACTAGATTTCTCTTC
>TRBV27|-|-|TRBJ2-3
CASSFSTDTQYF
TGTGCCAGCAGTTTTTCCACAGATACGCAGTATTTT
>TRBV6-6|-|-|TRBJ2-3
CASSYMGSQGTDTQYF
TGTGCCAGCAGTTACATGGGGTCACAGGGTACAGATACGCAGTATTTT
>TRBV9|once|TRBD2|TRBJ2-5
CASSAWEVTSGSETQYF
TGTGCCAGCAGCGCATGGGAGGTGACTAGCGGGAGTGAGACCCAGTACTTC